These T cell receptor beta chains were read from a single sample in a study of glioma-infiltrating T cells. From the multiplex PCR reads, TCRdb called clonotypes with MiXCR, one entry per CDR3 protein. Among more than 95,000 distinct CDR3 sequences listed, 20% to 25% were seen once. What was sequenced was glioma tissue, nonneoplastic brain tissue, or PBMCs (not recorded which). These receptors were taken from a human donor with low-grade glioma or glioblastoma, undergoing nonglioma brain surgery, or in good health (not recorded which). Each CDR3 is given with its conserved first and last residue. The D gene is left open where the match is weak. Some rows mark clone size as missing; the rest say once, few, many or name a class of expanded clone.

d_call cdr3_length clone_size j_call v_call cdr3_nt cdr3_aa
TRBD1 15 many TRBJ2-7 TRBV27 TGTGCCAGCAGTTCCCCCGGGACAGGGTTTTCCGAGCAGTACTTC CASSSPGTGFSEQYF
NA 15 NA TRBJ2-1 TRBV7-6 TGTGCCAGCAGCTTAGTGGTTGGCTCCTACAATGAGCAGTTCTTC CASSLVVGSYNEQFF
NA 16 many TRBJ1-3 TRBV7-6 TGTGCCAGCAGCTTAGCTGGGACCAACTCTGGAAACACCATATATTTT CASSLAGTNSGNTIYF
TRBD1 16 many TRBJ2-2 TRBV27 TGTGCCAGCAGTCACGGGACAGGGTGGGGTTCCGGGGAGCTGTTTTTT CASSHGTGWGSGELFF
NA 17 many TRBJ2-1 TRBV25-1 TGTGCCAGCAGTGAACCTGCAAGCGCGCCGGGGTACAATGAGCAGTTCTTC CASSEPASAPGYNEQFF
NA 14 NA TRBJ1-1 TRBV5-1 TGCGCCAGCAGCTTTGACAGCTCCCCTGGTGAAGCTTTTTTT CASSFDSSPGEAFF
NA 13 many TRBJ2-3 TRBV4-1 TGCGCCAGCGCGGGACTCTTGGAGGATACGCAGTATTTT CASAGLLEDTQYF
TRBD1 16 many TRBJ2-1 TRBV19 TGTGCCAGTAGTACCTTGACAGGGCCCTCCTACAATGAGCAGTTCTTC CASSTLTGPSYNEQFF
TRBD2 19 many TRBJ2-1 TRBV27 TGTGCCAGCAGTTTACTTAGACTAGCGGAAAGAAGCTCCTACAATGAGCAGTTCTTC CASSLLRLAERSSYNEQFF
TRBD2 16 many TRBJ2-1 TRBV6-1 TGTGCCAGCAGTCGGGTCAAGACTAGCGGGAGTAATGAGCAGTTCTTC CASSRVKTSGSNEQFF
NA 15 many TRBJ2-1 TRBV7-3 TGTGCCAGCAGCTTTGGGCCTAGCTTGTTCTATGAGCAGTTCTTC CASSFGPSLFYEQFF
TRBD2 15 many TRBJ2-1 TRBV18 TGTGCCAGCTCAGTAACTAGCGGGAATGGGAATGAGCAGTTCTTC CASSVTSGNGNEQFF
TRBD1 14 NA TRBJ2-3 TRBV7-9 TGTGCCAGCAGCCAGGGACAGGGCACAGATACGCAGTATTTT CASSQGQGTDTQYF
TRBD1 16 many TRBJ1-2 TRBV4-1 TGCGCCAGCAGCCTTACCCTTACCACAGGGGAGGAAGGCTACACCTTC CASSLTLTTGEEGYTF
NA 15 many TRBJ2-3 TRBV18 TGTGCCAGCTCACCTCTTTTGTCGCCGCGTGGTTCCTTGTATTTT CASSPLLSPRGSLYF
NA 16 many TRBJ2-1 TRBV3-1 TGTGCCAGCAGCCAAGTTTTACTCCGCTCCTACAATGAGCAGTTCTTC CASSQVLLRSYNEQFF
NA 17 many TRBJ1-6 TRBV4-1 TGCGCCAGCAGCCAAGATCGGGGGGAGAACTATAATTCACCCCTCCACTTT CASSQDRGENYNSPLHF
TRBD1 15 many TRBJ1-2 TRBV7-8 TGTGCCAGCAGCCCCCCTGGACAGGGAGGCTATGGCTACACCTTC CASSPPGQGGYGYTF
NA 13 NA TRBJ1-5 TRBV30 TGTGCCTGGAACGTGGCAGACAATCAGCCCCAGCATTTT CAWNVADNQPQHF
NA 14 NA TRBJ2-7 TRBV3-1 TGTTCCAGCAGCCAAGGGATCCTAGCCTGCGAGCAGTACTTC CSSSQGILACEQYF
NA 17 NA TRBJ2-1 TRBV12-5 TGTGCTAGTGGTTTGGTACCTCCGGGACGGCTGTACAATGAGCAGTTCTTC CASGLVPPGRLYNEQFF
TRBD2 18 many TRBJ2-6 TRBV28 TGTGCCAGCAGTTCCTGGGGGGAGGGAGAGTCTGGGGCCAACGTCCTGACTTTC CASSSWGEGESGANVLTF
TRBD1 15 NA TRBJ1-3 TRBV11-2 TGTGCCAGCAGACGAACAGGGGACTCTGGAAACACCATATATTTT CASRRTGDSGNTIYF
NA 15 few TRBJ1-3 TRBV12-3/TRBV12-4 TGTGCCAGCAGTTTTCTCCGAAACTCTGGAAACACCATATATTTT CASSFLRNSGNTIYF
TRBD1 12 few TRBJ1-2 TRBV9 TGTGCCAGCAGCGTAGGACAGGGTGGCTACACCTTC CASSVGQGGYTF
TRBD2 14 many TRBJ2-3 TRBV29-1 TGCAGCGTTGCAACTAGCGGGAGGACAGATACGCAGTATTTT CSVATSGRTDTQYF